This TCR beta chain was obtained from a study of T cell repertoires in ileal Crohn's disease. Adults with ileal or ileocolonic Crohn's disease and an indication for resection were eligible. TCRB immunosequencing input was approximately 450 nanograms of biopsy DNA per sample. The data were produced by immunoSEQ multiplex PCR, yet TCRdb's version contains in-frame clones alone and is incomplete. The repertoire has 5,700 or so clones, roughly 80% of them found once; the top ten carry 11% to 15%. The CDR3 extends over 14 amino acids. Germline CDR1 is SGHRS and CDR2 is YFSETQ. The V end lost 6 bases, the J end lost 5 bases, and 16 bases lay between the germline ends.

This receptor was obtained from an adult with Crohn's disease. V is TRBV5-1 and J is TRBJ2-3; TRBD1 is a possible D gene (5 bases). The specimen sequenced was ileal tissue. The CDR3 spells CASTPVGQGDTQYF. CDR3 in DNA: TGCGCCAGCACCCCCGTAGGGCAGGGAGATACGCAGTATTTT.